This TCR beta chain was retrieved from a study of shared clonotypes between healthy human individuals (dated by TCRdb to the early 2020s). Regarding the study in general: A couple of women and a few men aged 18 to 49 years were included in the cohort. For each donor, three plates each were used for CD4 naive and CD4 memory, two plates were used for CD8 naive, and one plate was used for CD8 memory. To estimate repertoire size and how much clonotype sharing occurs between individuals, the study deeply sequenced the blood TCR repertoires of several healthy adults. To increase sequencing depth and limit assay-specific biases, different laboratories used diverse techniques to prepare libraries and sequence TCR repertoires. Per donor, leukapheresis produced somewhere between about 0.85 and 9.5 billion PBMCs. General conclusions and limits of the study: Clonotypes shared by all four sorted-subset donors showed higher generation probabilities than non-shared clonotypes. Across four donors, about 5% of naive CD4, 3% to 3.5% of naive CD8, about 2.3% of memory CD4, and roughly 0.4% of memory CD8 clonotypes were shared. Pairwise subsampling led to the expectation that sequencing depth would affect the degree of clonotype sharing among donors. Sampling was restricted to blood, and TCR repertoires in tissues likely differ from the TCR repertoires found in blood. Even with the large sequencing depth, rarefaction of the sorted-subset datasets indicated that sequencing was incomplete. Estimated clonotype richness was generally larger for naive than for memory subsets. Because the study included only a small number of donors, the genetic and exposure-history diversity represented was limited.

The donors were healthy, HIV-negative adults with no recently reported acute infections or vaccinations. Only Caucasian adults living in Nashville, Tennessee, USA were represented among the donors. CD4+ T cells were enriched through magnetic negative selection, after which naive cells were positively selected on CD45RA and the remaining negative fraction served as the memory subset. After blood collection by leukapheresis, PBMCs were isolated using Ficoll-Histopaque density gradient centrifugation and then cryopreserved in the vapor phase of liquid nitrogen. Analytical flow cytometry was used to check the purity and quantity of every magnetically sorted T cell population. From each sorted fraction, genomic DNA was isolated and quantified by UV absorbance on a Nanodrop 2000c. Remarks on this clone: The antigen this receptor binds is unknown. No quality values exist for individual bases; no much larger clone is one base distant.

TCR CDR3 regions were amplified from genomic DNA by multiplex PCR using the deep immunoSEQ assay. Extracted genomic DNA from each cell subset was distributed evenly across all wells of several immunoSEQ 96-well plates, and each plate was treated as a replicate. For sorted subsets, each replicate PCR was loaded with about 0.2 ug genomic DNA, equivalent to about 30,000 T cell genomes. The purified libraries were quantified using a Qubit 3.0 fluorometer, sized with a Bioanalyzer 2100, and then quantified again using the KAPA Library Quantification kit. Every immunoSEQ 96-well plate was sequenced on a dedicated single-read 150-cycle Illumina NextSeq 550 flow cell. The study's processing was this. Because only junctional sequences without quality scores were contained in the immunoSEQ output, filtering matching that applied to full-length reads could not be performed. To assign V/J genes and CDR3, sequences were annotated against IMGT germline references using PyIR, a Python wrapper for IgBLAST v1.9. Reads were filtered out if the reads had weak V/J assignments (E-value above 1e-6), no CDR3, stop codons, out-of-frame junctions, or ambiguous translated residues. V3J clonotypes were defined as sequences sharing the same inferred V gene, J gene, and CDR3 amino acid sequence. Percentage overlap between repertoires was computed as shared unique clonotypes divided by the size of the smaller repertoire. Three approaches were used to assess repertoire richness: RTK rarefaction, the Chao1 estimator, and Recon v2.1 estimates of unobserved clonotypes. For all TCRbeta clonotypes obtained by the gDNA method from several donors, generation probabilities were computed with OLGA. Drawn from immuneACCESS, this table holds only the in-frame rearrangements with V and J called that TCRdb kept. Clones are partly lost; checked studies trace under half to an unresolved V gene and leave the rest unexplained. The V and J calls and clone size come from that table; D and trimming were worked out from the DNA. The sample table shows fewer than 200,000 clones, and over 85% are seen once. Around 0.067% of the sample belongs to the ten largest clones.

From the cysteine up to the phenylalanine, the CDR3 has a length of 13 residues. The kept DNA is CDR3 alone, 39 bases in frame from the first base. V is shortened by 6 bases, J by 6 bases, and the region joining them spans 14 bases. The germline V gene (reference sequence) provides CDR1 MNHNY and CDR2 SVGAGI. The chain employs TRBV6-6 and TRBJ1-1; the D gene lacks a confident call. The source of this sequence is a woman in her 30s in good health. The sample comprised naive CD4+ T cells sorted from blood. The cell subset or site label, read with the paper, signifies: CD45RA+ positively selected. At the DNA level, the sequence is TGTGCCAGCAGCCTCAGGACGGCTTCTGAAGCTTTCTTT. Translation gives CASSLRTASEAFF.